The T cell receptor beta chain under discussion was sequenced for a study of T cells in Graves' hyperthyroidism and ophthalmopathy (dated by TCRdb to about 2019). With regard to the full study: Peripheral blood samples were taken at the time of initial diagnosis, prior to any treatment. A discovery cohort of approximately 100 patients, about 44 with Graves' ophthalmopathy and more than 55 with stable Graves' hyperthyroidism, was used to find distinguishing TCR V-J signatures. Prospective prediction of ophthalmopathy was tested in an independent validation cohort of 18 hyperthyroidism patients and 17 patients who later progressed to ophthalmopathy. The 75 to 100 discovery patients were divided at random into training and test sets in a 7:3 ratio. The study also compared thyroid tissue and blood T-cell repertoires from over 5 Graves' hyperthyroidism patients. After sampling, hyperthyroidism patients received methimazole starting at 30 mg daily, and ophthalmopathy patients received high-dose intravenous methylprednisolone. According to the paper, TCR Vbeta CDR3 sequencing was carried out on 120 to 150 peripheral blood samples, which came from 40 to 45 ophthalmopathy, around 74 hyperthyroidism and roughly 17 progressor patients. What the research found in general, with its limitations: Sample size was not statistically predetermined, and blinding of investigators to group allocation was not performed. In validation, the model predicted progression to ophthalmopathy a median of 6.5 months before onset, with approximately 68% sensitivity and roughly 79% specificity. A model built on a 13 V-J signature distinguished ophthalmopathy from stable hyperthyroidism, reaching 85% to 90% sensitivity and 81% to 83% specificity in cross-validation and 80%/75% in testing. Blood samples also contained most of the expanded thyroid clonotypes (frequency above 0.001), which suggests that blood repertoires may reflect thyroid immune responses.

Via the germline V gene, CDR1 is SNHLY and CDR2 FYNNEI. Trimming removed 3 bases from V and 2 bases from J; the gene matches leave 5 bases unexplained. The CDR3 numbers 15 residues from cysteine through phenylalanine. The read is trimmed to its CDR3 DNA, 45 bases read in frame from base 1. Amplification of TCR beta CDR3 regions was carried out from RNA transcripts. A first-round RT-PCR of the TCR CDR3 used the HTBI primer set with the Qiagen OneStep RT-PCR kit. Libraries were constructed in a second round of multiplex PCR, after which size selection and purification were carried out. The libraries were sequenced on an Illumina HiSeq2000 using paired-end 100 bp reads. As for the original processing: Raw data were processed with SOAPnuke, discarding reads with adapters, uncalled bases, mean Phred below 15, or no exact constant-primer or identifier match. COPE v1.2.5 was used to merge high-quality paired reads, and clonotypes were defined as unique nucleotide sequences. MiTCR v1.1 was used to align clonotypes to the IMGT TRBV, TRBD and TRBJ reference segments. Only V-J combinations with frequency above 0.0001, covering roughly 99% of repertoires, were analysed. A TCS score was defined as the ratio between F50 (clonal expansion) and ExV (chaos), using BLOSUM62-based TCRdist between CDR3 peptides within each V-J. Welch's t-statistics and random forest reduced roughly 530 V-J features to roughly 13, which were used in a naive Bayes classifier (R e1071). TCRdb cleaned the public reads at Q25 with fastp, built clones with MiXCR and kept in-frame beta chains. Rows merge per CDR3 protein into single entries with the most common DNA and genes. The V and J calls, along with clone size, are taken from TCRdb and not from the paper's own processing. The sample table holds 300,000 to 500,000 distinct CDR3 sequences, of which 11% to 15% were seen once. The ten largest clones take up 25% to 30% of the sample.

In the ophthalmopathy patients, disease was moderately to severely active, with a Clinical Activity Score of 3 or more, a NOSPECS grade of 4 or more, and a duration of less than 3 months. The study excluded patients with uncontrolled infections, other autoimmune diseases, pregnancy or lactation. Clinical symptoms, serum thyroxine and TRAb, thyroid ultrasound, and orbital computed tomography formed the basis for the diagnoses. PBMCs were isolated from more than 9 ml of fresh peripheral blood by Ficoll-Paque density gradient centrifugation. Total RNA was extracted using Trizol reagent, and RNA quality was assessed on an Agilent 2100 Bioanalyzer. There are many counts of this clonotype. Its binding antigen is unknown. The input lacks base qualities; no much larger clone sits a single base away.

The receptor was derived from a man aged 45 to 65 with Graves' ophthalmopathy. The sample comprised blood. The chain was built from TRBV2 and TRBJ2-7; TRBD1 lines up with 9 middle nucleotides. The base sequence is TGTGCCAGCAGTGAGTATAGACAGGGGGCCTACGAGCAGTACTTC. Its protein product is CASSEYRQGAYEQYF.